These 5 T cell receptor beta chains were sequenced from one sample in a study of blood T cell repertoires in COVID-19. Profiling relied on immunoSEQ multiplex PCR, and the TCRdb table lists in-frame clones only, not all of them. The sample has about 65,000 clones; approximately 80% are singletons. The sample was peripheral blood. These receptors originate from an elderly man with acute or convalescent COVID-19.

The chain employs TRBV5-4 and TRBJ1-4; 8 bases map to TRBD1. Germline CDR1 reads SGHNT; CDR2 reads YYREEE (reference sequence). The CDR3 extends over 15 amino acids. Trimming at V came to 2 bases and at J to 8 bases, leaving 8 bases not matched to a gene. CDR3 sequence reads: CASSFPDREGEKLFF. CDR3 bases: TGTGCCAGCAGCTTCCCGGACAGGGAGGGCGAAAAACTGTTTTTT.

The table lists this clone with a few counts. The chain combines TRBV19 with TRBJ2-7; no definite D call. Germline values: CDR1 LNHDA, CDR2 SQIVND (reference sequence). This CDR3 spans 13 amino acids. V was trimmed by 5 bases and J by 2 bases, leaving 10 bases between them. This CDR3 reads CASSYSPAYEQYF. In DNA, the CDR3 is TGTGCCAGTAGTTATTCCCCAGCCTACGAGCAGTACTTC.

This chain uses TRBV5-4 with TRBJ2-7; D might be TRBD1 (6 bases). V was pared by 0 bases and J by 3 bases, with 13 bases between. The CDR3 runs 15 residues. CDR1 is SGHNT and CDR2 is YYREEE in the germline V gene (reference sequence). Here the CDR3 reads CASSLGGQNHYEQYF. In DNA form, the CDR3 reads TGTGCCAGCAGCTTGGGGGGACAAAATCACTACGAGCAGTACTTC. The full variable domain, rest sourced from reference TRBV5-4 and TRBJ2-7, is ETGVTQSPTHLIKTRGQQVTLRCSSQSGHNTVSWYQQALGQGPQFIFQYYREEENGRGNFPPRFSGLQFPNYSSELNVNALELDDSALYLCASSLGGQNHYEQYFGPGTRLTVT.

This rearrangement joins TRBV6-5 to TRBJ2-5; D may be TRBD1 (6 bases). The V gene's germline CDR1 is MNHEY and CDR2 SVGAGI. V was pared by 5 bases and J by 1 base, with 14 bases between. The CDR3 is 15 amino acids. The CDR3 nucleotides are TGTGCCAGCAGTCGAGGGGGTAGATTCCAAGAGACCCAGTACTTC. Its translation is CASSRGGRFQETQYF.

J is TRBJ2-3 and V is TRBV10-1; D ambiguous. V was pared by 4 bases and J by 3 bases, with 11 bases between. Germline V gene data show CDR1 as WNHNN and CDR2 as SYGVQD (reference sequence). The CDR3 contains 14 residues. The CDR3 DNA reads TGCGCCAGCAGTGGGTCGGTGACAACAGATACGCAGTATTTT. Amino acids: CASSGSVTTDTQYF.